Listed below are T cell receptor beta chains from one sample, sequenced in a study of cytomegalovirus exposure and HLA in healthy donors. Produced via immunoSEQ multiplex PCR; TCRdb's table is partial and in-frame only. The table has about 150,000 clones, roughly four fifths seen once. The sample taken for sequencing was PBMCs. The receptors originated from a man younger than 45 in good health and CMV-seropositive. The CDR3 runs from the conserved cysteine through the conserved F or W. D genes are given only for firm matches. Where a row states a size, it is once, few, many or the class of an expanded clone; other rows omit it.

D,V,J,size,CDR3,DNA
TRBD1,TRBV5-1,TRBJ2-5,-,CASSWGTGNSPRETQYF,TGCGCCAGCAGCTGGGGGACAGGGAATTCGCCCCGAGAGACCCAGTACTTC
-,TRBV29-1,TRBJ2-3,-,CSVDKASADTQYF,TGCAGCGTTGACAAAGCAAGCGCAGATACGCAGTATTTT
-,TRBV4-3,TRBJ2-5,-,CASSQLWQGRETQYF,TGCGCCAGCAGCCAGCTTTGGCAGGGCAGGGAGACCCAGTACTTC
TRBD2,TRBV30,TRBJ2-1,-,CAWQIGGGSYNEQFF,TGTGCCTGGCAAATTGGCGGGGGCTCCTACAATGAGCAGTTCTTC
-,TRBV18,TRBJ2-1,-,CASSLLNTLSSYNEQFF,TGTGCCAGCTCACTACTAAACACCTTGAGCTCCTACAATGAGCAGTTCTTC
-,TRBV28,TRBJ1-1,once,CASSIPRDNTEAFF,TGTGCCAGCAGTATTCCCAGGGATAACACTGAAGCTTTCTTT
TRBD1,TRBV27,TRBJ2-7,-,CASSLGTGAYEQYF,TGTGCCAGCAGTCTTGGGACAGGGGCCTACGAGCAGTACTTC
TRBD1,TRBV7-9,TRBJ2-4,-,CASSPTGDVKNIQYF,TGTGCCAGCAGCCCAACAGGGGATGTCAAAAACATTCAGTACTTC
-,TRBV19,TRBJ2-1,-,CASRSISRNEQFF,TGTGCCAGTAGATCGATAAGCCGGAATGAGCAGTTCTTC
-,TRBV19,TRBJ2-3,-,CASSMGGSVTDTQYF,TGTGCCAGTAGTATGGGTGGGAGCGTCACAGATACGCAGTATTTT
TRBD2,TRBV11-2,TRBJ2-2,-,CASSGRTSGRAFSSGELFF,TGTGCCAGCAGCGGGCGGACTAGCGGGAGGGCCTTTTCGTCCGGGGAGCTGTTTTTT
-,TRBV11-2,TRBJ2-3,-,CASSLEQRRTDTQYF,TGTGCCAGCAGCTTAGAGCAGCGAAGAACAGATACGCAGTATTTT
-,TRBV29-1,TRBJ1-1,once,CSVDVRSYTEAFF,TGCAGCGTTGATGTCAGGTCATACACTGAAGCTTTCTTT
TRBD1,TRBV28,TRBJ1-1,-,CASSFLTGVGTEAFF,TGTGCCAGCAGCTTTTTGACAGGGGTGGGCACTGAAGCTTTCTTT
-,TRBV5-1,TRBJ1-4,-,CASSKGAGTNEKLFF,TGCGCCAGCAGCAAAGGGGCCGGCACTAATGAAAAACTGTTTTTT
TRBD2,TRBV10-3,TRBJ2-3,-,CAISELAGAWRDTQYF,TGTGCCATCAGTGAATTAGCGGGGGCTTGGAGGGATACGCAGTATTTT
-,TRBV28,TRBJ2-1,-,CASKRLNEQFF,TGTGCCAGCAAGCGGCTCAATGAGCAGTTCTTC
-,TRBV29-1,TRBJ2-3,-,CSVPGQTSTDTQYF,TGCAGCGTTCCGGGACAAACGAGCACAGATACGCAGTATTTT
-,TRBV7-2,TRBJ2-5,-,CASSYSRTAETQYF,TGTGCCAGCAGCTACTCGAGGACAGCAGAGACCCAGTACTTC
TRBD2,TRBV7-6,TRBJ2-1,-,CASSSPGLAVDEQFF,TGTGCCAGCAGCTCTCCGGGACTAGCCGTCGATGAGCAGTTCTTC
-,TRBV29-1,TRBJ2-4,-,CSVERENIQYF,TGCAGCGTTGAAAGAGAAAACATTCAGTACTTC
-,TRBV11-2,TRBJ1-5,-,CASSPWQGNGNQPQHF,TGTGCCAGCAGCCCCTGGCAGGGTAACGGCAATCAGCCCCAGCATTTT
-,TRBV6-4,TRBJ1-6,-,CASSSDSNSPLHF,TGTGCCAGCAGTTCCGACAGTAATTCACCCCTCCACTTT
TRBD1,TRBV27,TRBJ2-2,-,CASKSGTGHFLTGELFF,TGTGCCAGCAAATCCGGGACAGGGCATTTTCTCACCGGGGAGCTGTTTTTT
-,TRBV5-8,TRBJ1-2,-,CASSSDIRGYTF,TGTGCCAGCAGCTCGGACATACGGGGCTACACCTTC
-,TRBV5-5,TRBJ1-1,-,CASSVYTEAFF,TGTGCCAGCAGCGTATACACTGAAGCTTTCTTT
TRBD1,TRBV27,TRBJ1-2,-,CASSSRGLRYGYTF,TGTGCCAGCAGTTCCAGGGGGCTGAGGTATGGCTACACCTTC
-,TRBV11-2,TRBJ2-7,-,CASSLFTGYYEQYF,TGTGCCAGCAGCCTCTTTACAGGGTACTACGAGCAGTACTTC
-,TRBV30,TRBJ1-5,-,CAWSHAGKNQPQHF,TGTGCCTGGAGTCACGCAGGGAAAAATCAGCCCCAGCATTTT